A selection of T cell receptor beta chains follows, all from one sample in a study of T cell repertoires in cytomegalovirus infection. No antigens are known for them. MiXCR, run by TCRdb on the reads, gives a single entry per CDR3 protein. The sample includes just over 450,000 distinct CDR3 sequences, approximately 40% of them seen just once. This specimen was cultured PBMCs, taken from culture after CMV antigen stimulation. These receptors were obtained from a human donor in good health (CMV status not recorded). Some clones in this sample may be carry-over from other donors' samples. Each CDR3 is given with its conserved first and last residue. A D gene is named only where the DNA matches it firmly. Rows may omit the clone size; those that give it use once, few, many or a size class.

d_gene	v_gene	j_gene	abundance	CDR3aa	CDR3nt
.	TRBV14	TRBJ1-2	.	CASSQVGGEFYGYTF	TGTGCCAGCAGCCAAGTCGGCGGAGAATTTTATGGCTACACCTTC
.	TRBV15	TRBJ1-5	.	CATSVQGSNQPQHF	TGTGCCACTTCCGTGCAGGGTAGCAATCAGCCCCAGCATTTT
TRBD1	TRBV27	TRBJ2-5	few	CASSLPTAGGVVTQYF	TGTGCCAGCAGTTTACCGACGGCAGGGGGTGTGGTGACCCAGTACTTC
TRBD1	TRBV6-5	TRBJ1-3	once	CASRTGGTGNTIYF	TGTGCCAGCAGGACAGGGGGCACTGGAAACACCATATATTTT
.	TRBV10-3	TRBJ2-1	once	CAIRPGPRNEQFF	TGTGCCATCAGACCGGGACCTCGGAATGAGCAGTTCTTC
.	TRBV20-1	TRBJ1-6	.	CSARDRRQNFALHF	TGCAGTGCTAGAGATCGCAGGCAAAATTTTGCCCTCCACTTT
.	TRBV20-1	TRBJ1-1	.	CSATPADTEAFF	TGCAGTGCTACTCCCGCGGACACTGAAGCTTTCTTT
TRBD1	TRBV5-1	TRBJ1-1	few	CASSPRDRFMNTEAFF	TGCGCCAGCAGCCCCCGGGACAGGTTTATGAACACTGAAGCTTTCTTT
.	TRBV5-5	TRBJ1-4	.	CASSLGHSNEKLFF	TGTGCCAGCAGCTTGGGACATTCTAATGAAAAACTGTTTTTT
.	TRBV28	TRBJ2-4	.	CASSKTGFGNIQYF	TGTGCCAGCAGTAAAACAGGGTTCGGAAACATTCAGTACTTC
TRBD2	TRBV7-6	TRBJ2-1	.	CASSLYGLANSYNEQFF	TGTGCCAGCAGCTTATACGGACTAGCGAACTCCTACAATGAGCAGTTCTTC
.	TRBV23-1	TRBJ2-3	.	CASSQAGTAPWTDTQYF	TGCGCCAGCAGTCAGGCAGGGACCGCCCCCTGGACAGATACGCAGTATTTT
.	TRBV7-6	TRBJ2-2	.	CASSPKGKNTGELFF	TGTGCCAGCAGCCCCAAAGGAAAGAACACCGGGGAGCTGTTTTTT
TRBD1	TRBV6-2/TRBV6-3	TRBJ2-1	few	CASKNRDRVFF	TGTGCCAGCAAAAACCGGGACAGGGTGTTCTTC
TRBD2	TRBV7-2	TRBJ2-5	few	CASSPWGGGETQYF	TGTGCCAGCAGCCCCTGGGGGGGAGGGGAGACCCAGTACTTC
TRBD2	TRBV7-2	TRBJ2-1	few	CASSSSRTSLFNEQFF	TGTGCCAGCAGCTCTAGCAGGACTAGCTTATTCAATGAGCAGTTCTTC
.	TRBV28	TRBJ2-1	few	CASSRQFVNEQFF	TGTGCCAGCAGTCGACAGTTTGTCAATGAGCAGTTCTTC
.	TRBV6-5	TRBJ1-3	.	CASSYPGDGRAGNTIYF	TGTGCCAGCAGTTACCCTGGGGACGGGAGGGCTGGAAACACCATATATTTT
.	TRBV7-8	TRBJ1-3	.	CASSPQRVVSGNTIYF	TGTGCCAGCAGCCCCCAACGGGTCGTCTCTGGAAACACCATATATTTT
.	TRBV7-9	TRBJ1-1	few	CASRPAAEAFF	TGTGCCAGCAGACCCGCCGCCGAAGCTTTCTTT
.	TRBV2	TRBJ1-2	.	CAPGGGASGYTF	TGTGCCCCTGGTGGGGGGGCGTCTGGCTACACCTTC
.	TRBV6-1	TRBJ2-3	.	CASSDLPPTITDTQYF	TGTGCCAGCAGTGACCTTCCCCCTACCATCACAGATACGCAGTATTTT